The 16 T cell receptor beta chains listed next were all sequenced from one sample in a study of blood T cell repertoires in COVID-19. The protocol was immunoSEQ multiplex PCR, while the TCRdb copy is restricted to in-frame clones and leaves out a portion. The table lists more than 50,000 clones, 75% to 95% of them singletons. The sequencing input was peripheral blood. The source is a human donor with active COVID-19. The donor label of this sample is uncertain.

V and J are TRBV11-2 and TRBJ2-7, with unresolved D. The CDR3 spans 14 residues. Germline V gene sequence: CDR1 SGHAT, CDR2 FQNNGV. Between the trimmed V and J ends, which lost 1 base and 1 base, there was a span of 8 bases. DNA of the CDR3: TGTGCCAGCAGCTTAGCCCAAATGTCCTACGAGCAGTACTTC. It encodes CASSLAQMSYEQYF.

This clone was recorded once. This sequence joins TRBV11-2 and TRBJ1-1, with D maybe TRBD1 (6 bases). Germline V gene lookup returns CDR1 SGHAT and CDR2 FQNNGV. V lost 0 bases and J lost 0, with 11 bases in between. The CDR3 is made up of 16 amino acids. Here the CDR3 DNA reads TGTGCCAGCAGCTTAGAGGGACACTCCATGAACACTGAAGCTTTCTTT. As protein: CASSLEGHSMNTEAFF.

The V call is TRBV4-3, the J call TRBJ1-1; D is possibly TRBD1 (5 bases). Germline V gene sequence: CDR1 LGHNA, CDR2 YSLEER. Trimming took 0 bases from V and 1 from J, leaving 9 bases between them. CDR3 length: 15 residues. The CDR3 DNA follows: TGCGCCAGCAGCCAAGATCCCAGGGCGAACACTGAAGCTTTCTTT. Its translation: CASSQDPRANTEAFF.

V gene TRBV2 combines with J gene TRBJ1-1; D not certain. CDR3 length equals 13 residues. CDR1 and CDR2 from the germline V gene are SNHLY and FYNNEI. V shed 3 bases and J shed 6 bases, with 11 bases lying between them. The CDR3 bases are TGTGCCAGCAGTGAGGTGGGGAGATCTGAAGCTTTCTTT. Protein sequence: CASSEVGRSEAFF.

The chain joins TRBV3-1 (or the pseudogene TRBV3-2) to TRBJ1-1; 9 bases line up with TRBD1. Trimming at V came to 2 bases and at J to 5 bases, leaving 6 bases not matched to a gene. The CDR3 is 15 residues long. Germline V CDR1 and CDR2: LGHDT, YNNKEL (reference sequence). CDR3 nucleotides: TGTGCCAGCAGCCAATTGGGACAGGGCGGGACTGAAGCTTTCTTT. It codes for CASSQLGQGGTEAFF.

J is TRBJ2-1 and V is TRBV10-1; weak D call: TRBD2 (7 bases). Germline values: CDR1 WNHNN, CDR2 SYGVQD (reference sequence). Trimming took 3 bases from V and 7 from J, leaving 13 bases between them. The CDR3 is 14 amino acids. CDR3 sequence: CASSDGGARNEQFF. In DNA, the CDR3 is TGCGCCAGCAGTGATGGGGGGGCTCGGAATGAGCAGTTCTTC.

This clone appeared once. The rearrangement links TRBV11-2 to TRBJ2-7; TRBD1 aligns across 9 bases. CDR3 length: 15 amino acids. V gave up 3 bases and J gave up 1 base; unmatched junction bases: 4. Germline-derived CDR1 and CDR2 are SGHAT and FQNNGV. CDR3 in amino acids: CASSLGQGGSYEQYV. The DNA for the CDR3 is TGTGCCAGCAGCTTGGGACAGGGCGGGTCCTACGAGCAGTACGTC.

The rearrangement links TRBV3-1 (or the pseudogene TRBV3-2) to TRBJ1-6; D not certain. Germline V gene lookup returns CDR1 LGHDT and CDR2 YNNKEL (reference sequence). V dropped 3 bases and J dropped 9 bases, with 9 bases sitting between them. The CDR3 extends over 13 amino acids. Here the CDR3 DNA reads TGTGCCAGCAGCCAGTGGGAGAGTTCACCCCTCCACTTT. Its translation is CASSQWESSPLHF.

This chain joins TRBV4-1 and TRBJ1-1; D perhaps matches TRBD1 (5 bases). Per germline, CDR1 MGHRA and CDR2 YSYEKL. V lost 0 bases and J 9 bases, leaving 14 bases between the germline ends. This CDR3 has 14 amino acids. The CDR3 region is CASSQDREGPQAFF. CDR3 coding DNA: TGCGCCAGCAGCCAAGATCGGGAGGGGCCACAAGCTTTCTTT.

The chain carries TRBV7-2 and TRBJ1-1; D is unclear. V gave up 1 base and J gave up 0 bases, with 12 bases separating them. Germline V lookup: CDR1 SGHTA, CDR2 FQGNSA. The CDR3 sequence is 16 residues long. The CDR3 loop is CASSLGPLPMNTEAFF. CDR3 nucleotide sequence: TGTGCCAGCAGCTTAGGGCCGTTACCCATGAACACTGAAGCTTTCTTT.

The V gene is TRBV18, the J gene TRBJ2-7, with TRBD1 matching 9 bases. Germline assignment: CDR1 KGHSH and CDR2 LQKENI. The CDR3 is made up of 16 amino acids. The junction had 13 bases not matched to a gene; V was cut back by 5 bases and J by 5 bases. The CDR3: CASSSAPNRGLHEQYV. The CDR3 DNA reads as TGTGCCAGCTCATCAGCACCGAACAGGGGGCTACACGAGCAGTACGTC.

This rearrangement joins TRBV11-3 to TRBJ2-1; D is perhaps TRBD2 (6 bases). The V gene lost 4 bases and the J gene lost 3 bases, with 13 bases spanning the gap. CDR1 is SGHNT and CDR2 is YENEEA in the germline V gene. CDR3 length: 15 residues. CDR3 loop: CASSSGLASYNEQFF. The CDR3 DNA sequence: TGTGCCAGCAGCTCCGGGCTAGCGAGCTACAATGAGCAGTTCTTC.

The V and J genes are TRBV5-1 and TRBJ2-7; 12 nucleotides line up with TRBD1. Trimming at V came to 4 bases and at J to 6 bases, leaving 5 bases not matched to a gene. The CDR3 extends over 14 amino acids. Germline lookup yields CDR1 SGHRS and CDR2 YFSETQ. DNA of the CDR3: TGCGCCAGCAGCGGGGACAGGGGGCCAGTCGAGCAGTACTTC. This codes for CASSGDRGPVEQYF.

The chain recombines TRBV5-6 with TRBJ2-7; possible D gene TRBD2, 6 bases. With 2 bases removed from V and 7 bases from J, the gap between germline ends came to 10 bases. The CDR3 is 12 residues long. The germline V gene encodes CDR1 SGHDT and CDR2 YYEEEE. The CDR3 DNA sequence: TGTGCCAGCAGCTTTGCGGGGAGGGAGCAGTACGTC. This translates into CASSFAGREQYV.

V is TRBV2 and J is TRBJ1-2; D may be TRBD1 (6 bases). Germline CDR1 reads SNHLY; CDR2 reads FYNNEI. The CDR3 has 15 amino acids. The CDR3: CAPAGSRGKLYGYTF. CDR3 nucleotides: TGTGCTCCAGCAGGGTCCAGGGGAAAACTCTATGGCTACACCTTC.

The rearrangement links TRBV27 to TRBJ2-1; TRBD1 matches 8 bases. After removal of 4 bases from V and 3 bases from J, the junction contained 5 bases not matched to a gene. The CDR3 contains 15 residues. Germline V CDR1 and CDR2: MNHEY, SMNVEV (reference sequence). CDR3 loop: CASSSGQGLYNEQFF. CDR3 in DNA: TGTGCCAGCAGTTCCGGACAGGGCCTCTACAATGAGCAGTTCTTC.